This paragraph reports one T cell receptor beta chain. The antigen remains undetermined. The junction shows a germline mismatch at one end, possibly a read error. These data belong to a study of cytomegalovirus exposure and HLA in healthy donors. The study's findings and limits: The authors considered a cluster of highly shared sequence variants likely to be a sequencing artifact.

Healthy bone marrow donors made up the cohort. Both 60 Vbeta primers and 13 Jbeta primers went into the PCR. Original methodology: In a later analysis, of tens of millions of unique beta chains, around 9.9 million appeared in at least two donors. Generated by immunoSEQ multiplex PCR, the TCRdb table keeps only in-frame clones and is missing some. V and J calls and clone size are those listed in that table; D and trimming were worked out from the DNA. The sample comprises approximately 180,000 clones, over 70% of which are singletons, and about 2% rests with the top ten. The CDR3 is made up of 17 amino acids. Germline V lookup: CDR1 SGHRS, CDR2 YFSETQ.

The specimen sequenced was PBMCs. The sequence was collected from a woman in her twenties or thirties in good health and CMV-seronegative. The chain combines TRBV5-1 with TRBJ2-4; 10 bases are a match to TRBD1. CDR3 loop: CASSPGTGVWAKNSQYF. As DNA, the CDR3 is TGCGCCAGCAGTCCCGGGACAGGGGTTTGGGCCAAAAACAGTCAGTACTTC.